These 28 T cell receptor beta chains share one sample of origin, sequenced in a study of shared clonotypes between healthy human individuals. Cells designated naive CD8 were CD45RO-negative and were positively selected for CCR7, with terminally differentiated effector memory CD45RA+ cells excluded. Clones were read by immunoSEQ multiplex PCR, and TCRdb kept only the in-frame ones, dropping some. The sample holds some 2 million clones, about 95% seen once. The sequenced sample consisted of naive CD8+ T cells sorted from blood. These receptors all stem from a man aged 18 to 30 in good health.

The chain combines TRBV6-1 with TRBJ2-7, with D unclear. Germline loops: CDR1 MNHNS, CDR2 SASEGT. CDR3 length: 14 residues. The ends were cut back, 0 bases at V and 4 bases at J, with 10 bases in the middle. The CDR3 here is CASSEAHGWYEQYF. As DNA, the CDR3 is TGTGCCAGCAGTGAAGCTCATGGGTGGTACGAGCAGTACTTC.

In its sample, this clone was seen once. V and J are TRBV13 and TRBJ2-1, with D hard to call. The V gene lost 5 bases and the J gene lost 8 bases, with 16 bases spanning the gap. The CDR3 contains 14 residues. Germline CDR1 and CDR2: PRHDT and FYEKMQ (reference sequence). Here the CDR3 reads CASSPRWVVDEQFF. The CDR3 region has the DNA TGTGCCAGCAGCCCCCGATGGGTTGTAGATGAGCAGTTCTTC.

This chain uses TRBV4-1 with TRBJ2-5; D perhaps matches TRBD1 (6 bases). V lost 1 base and J 5 bases, leaving 17 bases between the germline ends. The CDR3 runs 16 residues. Per germline, CDR1 MGHRA and CDR2 YSYEKL. The CDR3 loop is CASSQGSQGWHETQYF. The CDR3 DNA reads TGCGCCAGCAGCCAAGGCAGCCAGGGGTGGCACGAGACCCAGTACTTC.

V is TRBV7-9 and J is TRBJ2-6; D is undetermined. The CDR3 is 17 residues long. The V gene lost 0 bases and the J gene lost 0 bases, with 9 bases spanning the gap. Germline-derived CDR1 and CDR2 are SEHNR and FQNEAQ (reference sequence). The DNA of the CDR3 is TGTGCCAGCAGCTTAGCGGGGTTCGTCTCTGGGGCCAACGTCCTGACTTTC. Its translation: CASSLAGFVSGANVLTF. The complete variable domain, with remaining parts taken from reference TRBV7-9 and TRBJ2-6, reads DTGVSQNPRHKITKRGQNVTFRCDPISEHNRLYWYRQTLGQGPEFLTYFQNEAQLEKSRLLSDRFSAERPKGSFSTLEIQRTEQGDSAMYLCASSLAGFVSGANVLTFGAGSRLTVL.

This clone was counted a few times. The chain links TRBV7-8 to TRBJ2-7; D gene uncertain. Trimming removed 1 base from V and 2 bases from J, with 6 bases in between. The germline gives CDR1 SGHVS, CDR2 FQNEAQ. The CDR3 runs 13 residues. The CDR3 here is CASSLEAAYEQYF. CDR3 nucleotide sequence: TGTGCCAGCAGCTTAGAGGCGGCCTACGAGCAGTACTTC.

This clone appeared a single time. Other DNA sequences in this specimen translate into the identical CDR3. The chain has TRBV7-2 and TRBJ2-3; no reliable D call. Trimming removed 3 bases at V and 2 bases at J, with 3 bases between. There are 12 residues in the CDR3. Germline assignment: CDR1 SGHTA and CDR2 FQGNSA. CDR3 bases: TGTGCCAGCAGCTTTTACACAGATACGCAGTATTTT. This encodes CASSFYTDTQYF.

The chain joins TRBV21-1 to TRBJ1-5; TRBD1 is taken as the D call from the table, unchecked against the DNA. TRBV21-1 is an annotated pseudogene. This CDR3 is 18 amino acids long. The CDR3 DNA follows: TGTGCCAGCAGCAAAGGACATAGAAAGGGGCCCTTGAATCAGCCCCAGCATTTT. This gives the protein CASSKGHRKGPLNQPQHF.

The chain is built from TRBV6-1 and TRBJ2-1; 10 bases map to TRBD2. The CDR3 is 16 residues long. Germline V gene sequence: CDR1 MNHNS, CDR2 SASEGT. The ends lost 3 bases at V and 8 bases at J; junction bases unmatched: 10. The chain's CDR3 is CASSDRLAGEQDEQFF. The CDR3 region has the DNA TGTGCCAGCAGTGACAGGCTAGCGGGAGAACAAGATGAGCAGTTCTTC.

The J gene is TRBJ1-2, the V gene TRBV2, with TRBD1 as a possible D gene (5 bases). The CDR3 consists of 14 residues. Looked up from germline, CDR1 is SNHLY and CDR2 is FYNNEI. V shed 2 bases and J shed 2 bases, with 9 bases lying between them. The CDR3 loop reads CASSERGGNYGYTF. CDR3 nucleotide sequence: TGTGCCAGCAGTGAAAGGGGCGGAAACTATGGCTACACCTTC.

The chain links TRBV30 to TRBJ2-3; no clear D. There are 13 residues in the CDR3. CDR1 and CDR2 (germline): GTSNPN, SVGIG (reference sequence). Trimming pared 4 bases from V and 4 bases from J, leaving 12 bases between. CDR3 sequence: CAWNPMDPDTQYF. DNA of the CDR3: TGTGCCTGGAACCCTATGGACCCAGATACGCAGTATTTT.

This rearrangement joins TRBV5-1 to TRBJ1-2, with 11 bases fitting TRBD1. CDR3 size: 13 residues. The V and J ends lost 3 bases and 6 bases, in that order; junction bases with no gene match: 1. CDR1 is SGHRS and CDR2 is YFSETQ in the germline V gene. The CDR3 coding sequence is TGCGCCAGCAGCTGGACAGGGGGCAATGGCTACACCTTC. Translation: CASSWTGGNGYTF.

This clone has more than one count but fewer than ten. The rearrangement uses TRBV9 and TRBJ1-1; D gene ambiguous. CDR1 and CDR2 from the germline V gene are SGDLS and YYNGEE. The CDR3 covers 14 residues. V was clipped by 1 base and J by 5 bases, with 12 bases between them. DNA for the CDR3: TGTGCCAGCAGCGTATGGAGGGAATCGACTGAAGCTTTCTTT. The encoded protein is CASSVWRESTEAFF.

V gene TRBV13 combines with J gene TRBJ1-4; possible D gene TRBD1, 5 bases. Trimming took off 2 bases at V and 6 bases at J, with 10 bases between the two ends. CDR1 and CDR2 from the germline V gene are PRHDT and FYEKMQ (reference sequence). The CDR3 length is 14 residues. The CDR3 protein is CASSLFGGDEKLFF. Here the CDR3 DNA reads TGTGCCAGCAGCTTATTTGGGGGGGATGAAAAACTGTTTTTT.

V is TRBV7-9 and J is TRBJ1-6; 8 bases match TRBD1. Trimming took 4 bases from V and 6 from J; bases not matched to a gene: 11. The CDR3 contains 17 residues. The V gene's germline CDR1 is SEHNR and CDR2 FQNEAQ (reference sequence). The CDR3 sequence is CASSSLQHRGVNSPLHF. The DNA of the CDR3 is TGTGCCAGCAGCTCTTTACAACACAGGGGGGTTAATTCACCCCTCCACTTT. The entire variable domain, with the rest obtained from reference TRBV7-9 and TRBJ1-6, is as follows: DTGVSQNPRHKITKRGQNVTFRCDPISEHNRLYWYRQTLGQGPEFLTYFQNEAQLEKSRLLSDRFSAERPKGSFSTLEIQRTEQGDSAMYLCASSSLQHRGVNSPLHFGNGTRLTVT.

This clone has only one observation. The rearrangement links TRBV27 to TRBJ2-1, with a possible D match to TRBD1 (6 bases). CDR1 MNHEY and CDR2 SMNVEV come from the germline V gene (reference sequence). The V and J ends lost 3 bases and 9 bases respectively, with 24 bases between them. This CDR3 has 17 residues. Here the CDR3 DNA reads TGTGCCAGCAGTTTTGGTATTGGGCAGGGGTTCCGAAGTGAGCAGTTCTTC. Protein sequence: CASSFGIGQGFRSEQFF.

CDR3 bases: TGTGCCAGCAGTTCCGGGGAGTACCAAGAGACCCAGTACTTC. This gives the protein CASSSGEYQETQYF. The gene calls are TRBV28 and TRBJ2-5, with a tentative D call TRBD2 (5 bases). This CDR3 spans 14 amino acids. The germline CDR1 and CDR2 sequences are MDHEN and SYDVKM. Between the trimmed V and J ends, which lost 4 bases and 0 bases, there was a span of 9 bases.

The chain uses TRBV6-5 and TRBJ2-1; D remains unclear. Trimming cost V 9 bases and J 4 bases, with 10 bases left between them. The CDR3 has 12 amino acids. Germline V gives CDR1 MNHEY, CDR2 SVGAGI. The CDR3 sequence is CASFAEYNEQFF. The DNA of the CDR3 is TGTGCCAGTTTTGCGGAGTACAATGAGCAGTTCTTC.

The rearrangement links TRBV5-3 to TRBJ1-1; D is perhaps TRBD1 (5 bases). TRBV5-3 is treated as an ORF (open reading frame) with a function not yet certain. The CDR3 loop spans 14 amino acids. The V end lost 3 bases, the J end lost 1 base, and 10 bases lay between the germline ends. The CDR3 loop is CARSSGTGNTEAFF. The CDR3 DNA reads TGTGCCAGAAGCTCGGGGACGGGGAACACTGAAGCTTTCTTT.

The chain links TRBV6-5 to TRBJ2-2; no definite D call. Germline V CDR1 and CDR2: MNHEY, SVGAGI. Trimming shortened V by 2 bases and J by 5 bases, and 12 bases separated the two germline ends. The CDR3 is 15 residues long. Here the CDR3 DNA reads TGTGCCAGCAGTTACCGTTCCCGTGGAACCGGGGAGCTGTTTTTT. This sequence encodes CASSYRSRGTGELFF.

This clone was seen just once. The chain recombines TRBV7-6 with TRBJ1-5, with TRBD1 identical over 9 bases. The CDR3 length is 16 residues. The germline V gene has CDR1 SGHVS and CDR2 FNYEAQ. J was trimmed by 1 base and V by 4 bases; bases with no gene match: 5. CDR3 in DNA: TGTGCCAGCAGCTGGGGACAGGGAGGGAGCAATCAGCCCCAGCATTTT. Translating gives CASSWGQGGSNQPQHF.

The rearrangement links TRBV5-8 to TRBJ1-6, with D hard to call. The CDR3 length is 20 residues. V shed 3 bases and J shed 0 bases, with 22 bases lying between them. Germline V gene sequence: CDR1 SGHTS, CDR2 YDEGEE. The CDR3 DNA reads as TGTGCCAGCAGCTCGATCGACGGTTATCATAGTAGCTCCTATAATTCACCCCTCCACTTT. As protein: CASSSIDGYHSSSYNSPLHF.

The V call is TRBV7-6, the J call TRBJ1-3, with D unresolved. V gave up 4 bases and J gave up 1 base, with 8 bases separating them. Germline CDR1 SGHVS, CDR2 FNYEAQ. CDR3 size: 14 residues. The CDR3 sequence: CASSSRESGNTIYF. As DNA, the CDR3 is TGTGCCAGCAGCTCGAGGGAGTCTGGAAACACCATATATTTT.

V is TRBV4-2 and J is TRBJ1-3; D is uncertain. This CDR3 has 15 amino acids. The germline gives CDR1 LGHNA, CDR2 YNFKEQ. Between the trimmed V and J ends, which lost 1 base and 8 bases, there was a span of 15 bases. CDR3 in amino acids: CASSQGPASLDTIYF. The CDR3 DNA sequence: TGTGCCAGCAGCCAAGGTCCTGCAAGTCTAGACACCATATATTTT.

For this clone: The sample carries other DNA sequences with the same CDR3. The chain joins TRBV2 to TRBJ1-1, with D hard to call. Trimming pared 5 bases from V and 7 bases from J, leaving 5 bases between. The CDR3 is 10 residues long. CDR1 is SNHLY and CDR2 is FYNNEI in the germline V gene. This CDR3 is CASSLYEAFF. CDR3 nucleotide sequence: TGTGCCAGCAGTCTCTATGAAGCTTTCTTT.

Turning to this clone: This sample also contains other DNA sequences that code for the same CDR3. This chain connects TRBV11-2 to TRBJ2-2; no definite D call. CDR1 and CDR2 (germline): SGHAT, FQNNGV. V was cut by 1 base and J by 4 bases, with 4 bases left in between. This CDR3 comprises 13 residues. This CDR3 reads CASSLVTTGELFF. CDR3 in DNA: TGTGCCAGCAGCTTAGTGACCACCGGGGAGCTGTTTTTT.

The chain carries TRBV13 and TRBJ1-1; D call uncertain. V was pared by 4 bases and J by 1 base, with 4 bases between. The germline V gene has CDR1 PRHDT and CDR2 FYEKMQ (reference sequence). The CDR3 consists of 12 residues. The CDR3 bases are TGTGCCAGCAGCTCCACGAACACTGAAGCTTTCTTT. Translation: CASSSTNTEAFF.

For this clone: The sample has other DNA sequences that encode this CDR3 too. The CDR3 nucleotides are TGCAGCGTTGAGGGACTAGCGGGAGGCAATGAGCAGTTCTTC. It translates to CSVEGLAGGNEQFF. This chain uses TRBV29-1 with TRBJ2-1, with 15 bases identical to TRBD2. Germline CDR1 SQVTM, CDR2 ANQGSEA. The CDR3 is 14 amino acids. The V gene end was trimmed by 3 bases and the J gene end by 6 bases; junction bases not matched to a gene: 0.

The chain carries TRBV7-9 and TRBJ2-4, with D unresolved. The germline CDR1 and CDR2 sequences are SEHNR and FQNEAQ (reference sequence). V was shortened by 5 bases and J by 3 bases, with 11 bases between the two germline ends. The CDR3 sequence is 14 residues long. CDR3 nucleotide sequence: TGTGCCAGCAGCCCTGACGTAGGCAAAAACATTCAGTACTTC. It is translated as CASSPDVGKNIQYF. The full variable domain, with the rest looked up from reference TRBV7-9 and TRBJ2-4, is DTGVSQNPRHKITKRGQNVTFRCDPISEHNRLYWYRQTLGQGPEFLTYFQNEAQLEKSRLLSDRFSAERPKGSFSTLEIQRTEQGDSAMYLCASSPDVGKNIQYFGAGTRLSVL.